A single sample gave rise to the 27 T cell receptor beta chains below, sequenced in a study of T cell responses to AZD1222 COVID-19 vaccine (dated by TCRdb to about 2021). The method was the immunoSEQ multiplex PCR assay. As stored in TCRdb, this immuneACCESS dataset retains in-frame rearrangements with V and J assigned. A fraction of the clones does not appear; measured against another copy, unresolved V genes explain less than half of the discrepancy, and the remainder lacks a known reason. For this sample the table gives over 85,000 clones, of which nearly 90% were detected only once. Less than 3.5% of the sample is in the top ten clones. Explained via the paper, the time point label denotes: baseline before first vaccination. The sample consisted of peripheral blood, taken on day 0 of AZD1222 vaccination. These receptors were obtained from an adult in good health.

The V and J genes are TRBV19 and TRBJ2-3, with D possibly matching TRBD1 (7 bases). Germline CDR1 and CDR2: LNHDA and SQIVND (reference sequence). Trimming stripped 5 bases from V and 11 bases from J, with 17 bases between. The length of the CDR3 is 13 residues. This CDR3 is CASSSGQPREQYF. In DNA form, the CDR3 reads TGTGCCAGTAGTTCGGGACAGCCGCGGGAGCAGTATTTT.

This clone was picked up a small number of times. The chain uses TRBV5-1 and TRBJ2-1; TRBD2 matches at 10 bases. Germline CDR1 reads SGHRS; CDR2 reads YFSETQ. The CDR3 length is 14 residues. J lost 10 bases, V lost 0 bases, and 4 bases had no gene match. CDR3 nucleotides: TGCGCCAGCAGCTTGGTCCTAGCGGGGGAAGAGCAGTTCTTC. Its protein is CASSLVLAGEEQFF.

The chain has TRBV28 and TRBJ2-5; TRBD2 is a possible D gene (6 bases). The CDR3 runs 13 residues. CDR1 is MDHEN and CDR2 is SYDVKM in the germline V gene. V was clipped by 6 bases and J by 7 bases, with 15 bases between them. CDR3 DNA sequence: TGTGCCAGCAGCCGGGACTCTCTGTGGACCCAGTACTTC. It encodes CASSRDSLWTQYF.

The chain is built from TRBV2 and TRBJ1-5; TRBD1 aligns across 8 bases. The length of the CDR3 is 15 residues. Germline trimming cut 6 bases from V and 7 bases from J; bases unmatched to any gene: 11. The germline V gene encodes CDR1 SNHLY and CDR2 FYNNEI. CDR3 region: CASRRQGMEGQPQHF. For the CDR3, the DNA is TGTGCCAGCAGGCGACAGGGGATGGAAGGACAGCCCCAGCATTTT.

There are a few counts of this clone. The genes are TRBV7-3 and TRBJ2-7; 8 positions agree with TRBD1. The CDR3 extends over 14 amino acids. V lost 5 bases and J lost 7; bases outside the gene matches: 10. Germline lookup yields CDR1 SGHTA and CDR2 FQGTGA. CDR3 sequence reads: CASSPSRDRREQYF. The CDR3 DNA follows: TGTGCCAGCAGCCCTTCCCGGGACAGGCGGGAGCAGTACTTC.

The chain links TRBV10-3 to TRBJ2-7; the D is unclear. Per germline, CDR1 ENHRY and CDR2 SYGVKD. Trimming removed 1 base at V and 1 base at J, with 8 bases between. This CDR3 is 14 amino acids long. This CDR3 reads CAISEYEGSYEQYF. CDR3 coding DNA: TGTGCCATCAGTGAGTATGAAGGGTCCTACGAGCAGTACTTC.

The CDR3 protein is CGSNRQAQNNSPLHF. The CDR3 coding sequence is TGTGGCAGCAACCGACAGGCTCAAAATAATTCACCCCTCCACTTT. The chain joins TRBV19 to TRBJ1-6; D is possibly TRBD1 (6 bases). The CDR3 loop spans 15 amino acids. Germline CDR1 LNHDA, CDR2 SQIVND (reference sequence).

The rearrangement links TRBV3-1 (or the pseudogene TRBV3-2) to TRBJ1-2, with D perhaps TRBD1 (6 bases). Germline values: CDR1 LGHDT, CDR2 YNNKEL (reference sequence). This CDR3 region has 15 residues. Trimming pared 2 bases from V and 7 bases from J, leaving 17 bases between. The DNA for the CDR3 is TGTGCCAGCAGCCAAAGCAGGGGCCACATCTCTGGCTACACCTTC. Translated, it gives CASSQSRGHISGYTF.

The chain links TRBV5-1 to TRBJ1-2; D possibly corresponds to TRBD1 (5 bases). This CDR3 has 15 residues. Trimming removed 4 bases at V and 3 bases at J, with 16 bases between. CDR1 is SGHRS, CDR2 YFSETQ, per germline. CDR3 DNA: TGCGCCAGCAGCCTGCAAGGGGAATGGGACTATGGCTACACCTTC. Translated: CASSLQGEWDYGYTF.

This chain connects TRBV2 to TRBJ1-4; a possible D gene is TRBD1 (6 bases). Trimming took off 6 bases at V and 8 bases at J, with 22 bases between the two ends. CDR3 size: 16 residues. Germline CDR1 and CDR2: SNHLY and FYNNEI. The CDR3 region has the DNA TGTGCCAGCAGCCAAACGGAGGGGGGCCCTCGGGAAAAACTGTTTTTT. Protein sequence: CASSQTEGGPREKLFF.

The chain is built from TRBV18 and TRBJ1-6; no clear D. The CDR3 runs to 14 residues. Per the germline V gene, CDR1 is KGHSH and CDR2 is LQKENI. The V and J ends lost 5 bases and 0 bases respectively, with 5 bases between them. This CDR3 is CASSENSYNSPLHF. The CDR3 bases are TGTGCCAGCTCAGAGAACTCCTATAATTCACCCCTCCACTTT.

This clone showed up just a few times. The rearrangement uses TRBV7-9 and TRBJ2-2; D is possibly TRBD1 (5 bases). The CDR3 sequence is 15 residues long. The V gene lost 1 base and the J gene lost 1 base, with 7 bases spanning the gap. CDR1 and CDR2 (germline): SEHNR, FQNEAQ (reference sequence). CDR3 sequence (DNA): TGTGCCAGCAGCTTAGGGCAGGGGAACACCGGGGAGCTGTTTTTT. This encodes CASSLGQGNTGELFF.

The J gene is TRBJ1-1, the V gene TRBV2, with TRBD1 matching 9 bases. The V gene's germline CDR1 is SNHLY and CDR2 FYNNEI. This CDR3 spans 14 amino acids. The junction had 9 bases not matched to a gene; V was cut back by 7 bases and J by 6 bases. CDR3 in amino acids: CASTVTGGVAEAFF. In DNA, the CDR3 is TGTGCCAGCACCGTAACAGGGGGCGTTGCTGAAGCTTTCTTT.

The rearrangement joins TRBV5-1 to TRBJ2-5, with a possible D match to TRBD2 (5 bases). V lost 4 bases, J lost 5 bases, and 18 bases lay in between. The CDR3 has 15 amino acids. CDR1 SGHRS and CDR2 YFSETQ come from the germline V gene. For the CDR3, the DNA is TGCGCCAGCAGCCTGCTCCCCGCGGGCAGTGAGACCCAGTACTTC. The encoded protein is CASSLLPAGSETQYF.

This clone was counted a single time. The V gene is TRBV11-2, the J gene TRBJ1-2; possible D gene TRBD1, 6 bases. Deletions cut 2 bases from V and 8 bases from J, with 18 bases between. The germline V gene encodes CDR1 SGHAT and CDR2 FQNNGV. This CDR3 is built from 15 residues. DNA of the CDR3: TGTGCCAGCAGCTTAATGGGGGACTCAGGGGCCGGCTACACCTTC. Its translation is CASSLMGDSGAGYTF.

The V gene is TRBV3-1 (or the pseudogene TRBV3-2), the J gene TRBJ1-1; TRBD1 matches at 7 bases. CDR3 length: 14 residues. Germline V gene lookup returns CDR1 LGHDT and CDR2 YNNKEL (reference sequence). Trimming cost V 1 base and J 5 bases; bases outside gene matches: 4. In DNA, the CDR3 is TGTGCCAGCAGCCAAGTACACAGGGGTACTGAAGCTTTCTTT. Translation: CASSQVHRGTEAFF.

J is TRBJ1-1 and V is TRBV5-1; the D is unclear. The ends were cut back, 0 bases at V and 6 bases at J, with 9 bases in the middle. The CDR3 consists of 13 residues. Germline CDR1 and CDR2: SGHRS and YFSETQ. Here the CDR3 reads CASSLARESEAFF. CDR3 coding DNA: TGCGCCAGCAGCTTGGCAAGGGAATCTGAAGCTTTCTTT.

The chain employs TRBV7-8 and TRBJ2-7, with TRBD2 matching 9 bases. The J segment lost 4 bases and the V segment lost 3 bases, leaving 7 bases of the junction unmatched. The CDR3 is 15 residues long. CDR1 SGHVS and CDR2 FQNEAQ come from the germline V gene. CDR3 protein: CASSFSYSGSYEQYF. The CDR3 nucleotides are TGTGCCAGCAGCTTTTCGTATAGCGGGAGTTACGAGCAGTACTTC.

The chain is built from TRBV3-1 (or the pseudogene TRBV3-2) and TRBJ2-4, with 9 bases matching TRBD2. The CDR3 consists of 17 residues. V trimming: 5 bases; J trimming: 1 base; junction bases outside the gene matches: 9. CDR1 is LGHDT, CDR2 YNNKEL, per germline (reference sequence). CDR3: CASSARGAGGAKNIQYF. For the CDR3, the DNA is TGTGCCAGCAGCGCCAGAGGCGCGGGGGGGGCCAAAAACATTCAGTACTTC.

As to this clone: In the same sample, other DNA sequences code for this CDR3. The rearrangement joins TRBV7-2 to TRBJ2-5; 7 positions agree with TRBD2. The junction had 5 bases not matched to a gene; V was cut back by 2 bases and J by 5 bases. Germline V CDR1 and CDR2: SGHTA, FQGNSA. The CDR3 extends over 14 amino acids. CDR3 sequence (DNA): TGTGCCAGCAGCTTACTCGGGGGGAGGGAGACCCAGTACTTC. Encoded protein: CASSLLGGRETQYF.

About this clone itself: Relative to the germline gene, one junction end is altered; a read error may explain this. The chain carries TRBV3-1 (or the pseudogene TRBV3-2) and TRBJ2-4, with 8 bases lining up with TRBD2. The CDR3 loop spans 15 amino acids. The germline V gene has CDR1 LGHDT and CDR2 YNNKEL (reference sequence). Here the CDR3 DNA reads TGTGCCAGCAGCCAAGTAGGACTAGCCACAAACATTCAGTACTTC. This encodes CASSQVGLATNIQYF.

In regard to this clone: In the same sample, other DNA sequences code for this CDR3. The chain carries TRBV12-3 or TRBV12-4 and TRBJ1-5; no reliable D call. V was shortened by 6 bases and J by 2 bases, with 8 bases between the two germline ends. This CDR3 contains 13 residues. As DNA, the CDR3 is TGTGCCAGCAGCCTTAGGGGCAATCAGCCCCAGCATTTT. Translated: CASSLRGNQPQHF.

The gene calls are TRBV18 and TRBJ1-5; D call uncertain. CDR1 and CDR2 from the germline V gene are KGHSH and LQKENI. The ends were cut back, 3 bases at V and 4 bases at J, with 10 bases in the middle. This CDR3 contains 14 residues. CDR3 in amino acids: CASSPQRLNQPQHF. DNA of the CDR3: TGTGCCAGCTCACCCCAGAGGTTGAATCAGCCCCAGCATTTT.

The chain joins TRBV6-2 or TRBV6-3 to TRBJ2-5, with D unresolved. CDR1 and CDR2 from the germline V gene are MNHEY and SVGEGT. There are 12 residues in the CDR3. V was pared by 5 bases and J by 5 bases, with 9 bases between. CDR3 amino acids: CASSPLEETQYF. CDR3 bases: TGTGCCAGCAGTCCCCTTGAGGAGACCCAGTACTTC.

The CDR3 DNA follows: TGTGCCAGCAGTGACCTATTACCGGGACTAGCGTTCTACGAGCAGTACTTC. It translates to CASSDLLPGLAFYEQYF. The rearrangement uses TRBV6-1 and TRBJ2-7; the match to TRBD2 covers 10 bases. Germline V gene sequence: CDR1 MNHNS, CDR2 SASEGT. V shed 3 bases and J 3 bases; nucleotides not matched to a gene: 11. CDR3 length equals 17 residues.

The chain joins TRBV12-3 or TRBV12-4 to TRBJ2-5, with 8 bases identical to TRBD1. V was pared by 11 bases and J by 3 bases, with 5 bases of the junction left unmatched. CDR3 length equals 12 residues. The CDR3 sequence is CASQGGEETQYF. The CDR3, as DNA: TGTGCCTCACAGGGGGGAGAAGAGACCCAGTACTTC.

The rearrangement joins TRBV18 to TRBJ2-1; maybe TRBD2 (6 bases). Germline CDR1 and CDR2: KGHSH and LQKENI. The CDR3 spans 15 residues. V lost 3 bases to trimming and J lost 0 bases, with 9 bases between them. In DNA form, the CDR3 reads TGTGCCAGCTCACCCGTCGGGAGCTCCTACAATGAGCAGTTCTTC. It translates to CASSPVGSSYNEQFF.